The T cell receptor (beta chain) under discussion was sequenced for a study of T cells expressing NK-cell markers. Findings of the study overall: One observes that, in a few donors, these clonotypes were also the leading ones within the CD3+CD56-NKG2C+ fraction.

TCRdb reprocessed the 5' RACE reads, with one entry per CDR3 protein and no DNA. The repertoire table contains hundreds of thousands of distinct CDR3 sequences. Details on this clonotype: Its antigen is as yet unknown.

CDR3 length: 16 residues. Germline CDR1 is KGHDR and CDR2 is SFDVKD. The V and J genes are TRBV24-1 and TRBJ2-2; the TRBD1 assignment by TCRdb is unverifiable without DNA. The receptor's source is a woman aged 18-70 years in good health. Sequenced: blood T cells: a sorted CD56 or NKG2C T cell subset, CD4+ or CD8+ T cells, or bulk PBMC T cells (not recorded which). CDR3 sequence: CATSDLWARGTGELFF.